These 24 T cell receptor beta chains share one sample of origin, sequenced in a study of blood T cell repertoires in COVID-19. Here immunoSEQ multiplex PCR was the method, and the copy in TCRdb shows in-frame clones only, minus some. This sample has approximately 140,000 clones, with 84% found just once. Sequencing input: PBMCs or T cells enriched from blood (not recorded which). The receptor source for this set is a woman between 50 and 59 years old with acute COVID-19.

The chain joins TRBV6-4 to TRBJ2-3; the match to TRBD2 covers 9 bases. Per the germline V gene, CDR1 is MRHNA and CDR2 is SNTAGT. The CDR3 is 15 amino acids. Trimming cost V 2 bases and J 3 bases; bases outside gene matches: 3. This chain's CDR3 is CASSDTAGGTDTQYF. The CDR3, as DNA: TGTGCCAGCAGTGACACAGCGGGAGGAACAGATACGCAGTATTTT.

The chain joins TRBV6-5 to TRBJ1-5; 8 bases agree with TRBD1. The germline gives CDR1 MNHEY, CDR2 SVGAGI. V gave up 6 bases and J gave up 2 bases; unmatched junction bases: 6. The CDR3 consists of 15 residues. The CDR3 reads CASREAGGRNQPQHF. The CDR3 DNA reads TGTGCCAGCAGGGAGGCAGGGGGCCGCAATCAGCCCCAGCATTTT.

The chain links TRBV12-3 or TRBV12-4 to TRBJ1-2; D possibly corresponds to TRBD1 (6 bases). The CDR3 covers 11 residues. Trimming cost V 10 bases and J 8 bases, with 14 bases left between them. The CDR3 region is CAIPDREGYTF. CDR3 bases: TGTGCCATCCCGGACAGAGAGGGCTACACCTTC.

This sequence joins TRBV19 and TRBJ2-1; 10 bases agree with TRBD1. With 6 bases clipped from V and 4 bases from J, the junction kept 9 bases outside the gene matches. CDR3 length equals 16 residues. CDR1 LNHDA and CDR2 SQIVND come from the germline V gene (reference sequence). The CDR3 sequence: CASSSPGTGEYNEQFF. The CDR3 region has the DNA TGTGCCAGTAGCTCACCCGGGACAGGGGAGTACAATGAGCAGTTCTTC.

The chain recombines TRBV5-5 with TRBJ1-2; maybe TRBD1 (6 bases). Trimming stripped 3 bases from V and 1 base from J, with 13 bases between. The CDR3 is 15 amino acids. Germline V gene data show CDR1 as SGHKS and CDR2 as YYEKEE (reference sequence). Here the CDR3 DNA reads TGTGCCAGCAGCTCGGGACACAGCTTTAACTATGGCTACACCTTC. This sequence encodes CASSSGHSFNYGYTF.

This clone was recorded once. The V and J genes are TRBV4-1 and TRBJ1-3, with 10 bases identical to TRBD1. V shed 3 bases and J 2 bases; nucleotides not matched to a gene: 10. Germline CDR1 is MGHRA and CDR2 is YSYEKL. The length of the CDR3 is 18 residues. This CDR3 is CASSQGRQGAQAGNTIYF. CDR3 sequence (DNA): TGCGCCAGCAGCCAGGGGAGACAGGGGGCGCAGGCTGGAAACACCATATATTTT.

V is TRBV27 and J is TRBJ2-3; D perhaps matches TRBD2 (6 bases). Per the germline V gene, CDR1 is MNHEY and CDR2 is SMNVEV (reference sequence). The ends were cut back, 3 bases at V and 5 bases at J, with 12 bases in the middle. The CDR3 covers 14 residues. In DNA form, the CDR3 reads TGTGCCAGCAGTTTTACACGGAGGGGAGATACGCAGTATTTT. Translated: CASSFTRRGDTQYF.

The chain employs TRBV7-9 and TRBJ2-3; 8 nucleotides agree with TRBD2. The germline V gene encodes CDR1 SEHNR and CDR2 FQNEAQ (reference sequence). The CDR3 sequence is 17 residues long. V shed 3 bases and J 2 bases; nucleotides not matched to a gene: 10. The CDR3 nucleotides are TGTGCCAGCAGCTTTGGGCTTCTAGCGGGTACCACAGATACGCAGTATTTT. Translation: CASSFGLLAGTTDTQYF.

The chain combines TRBV27 with TRBJ2-5; 7 bases agree with TRBD1. The V and J ends lost 8 bases and 4 bases, in that order; junction bases with no gene match: 7. The CDR3 consists of 13 residues. Germline CDR1 and CDR2: MNHEY and SMNVEV (reference sequence). CDR3 sequence: CASGGQDPETQYF. The CDR3 bases are TGTGCCAGCGGCGGACAGGATCCAGAGACCCAGTACTTC.

V is TRBV14 and J is TRBJ2-1; D uncertain. Germline values: CDR1 SGHDN, CDR2 FVKESK. CDR3 size: 14 residues. V lost 0 bases, J lost 3 bases, and 6 bases lay in between. The DNA for the CDR3 is TGTGCCAGCAGCCAAGACTACAGCTACAATGAGCAGTTCTTC. It encodes CASSQDYSYNEQFF.

This rearrangement joins TRBV11-2 to TRBJ2-1, with a weak D call TRBD2 (5 bases). From germline, CDR1 is SGHAT and CDR2 FQNNGV. V was cut by 1 base and J by 4 bases, with 20 bases left in between. This CDR3 has 18 residues. The CDR3 sequence: CASSLGPPLATNYNEQFF. CDR3 DNA sequence: TGTGCCAGCAGCTTAGGGCCCCCCCTAGCAACTAATTACAATGAGCAGTTCTTC.

The chain is built from TRBV28 and TRBJ2-7, with 9 bases identical to TRBD1. Germline CDR1 MDHEN, CDR2 SYDVKM. V dropped 7 bases and J dropped 5; count of bases not matched to a gene: 9. The CDR3 runs to 14 residues. In DNA form, the CDR3 reads TGTGCCAGCACACTTGGGGACAGGGACCACGAGCAGTACTTC. This gives the protein CASTLGDRDHEQYF.

The chain combines TRBV24-1 with TRBJ2-1; TRBD2 matches 14 bases. This CDR3 is 18 amino acids long. Trimming took 1 base from V and 7 from J; bases not matched to a gene: 8. Per germline, CDR1 KGHDR and CDR2 SFDVKD. The CDR3 DNA sequence: TGTGCCACCAGTGATTTCCTCGGGACTAGCGGGAGTCTTAATGAGCAGTTCTTC. Its translation: CATSDFLGTSGSLNEQFF.

V and J are TRBV5-1 and TRBJ2-7; 8 bases match TRBD2. CDR3 size: 13 residues. J gave up 5 bases and V 8 bases, and 9 bases lay outside the gene matches. From germline, CDR1 is SGHRS and CDR2 YFSETQ. CDR3 nucleotides: TGCGCCAGTACCTGGACCGGGGGGGACGAGCAGTACTTC. As protein: CASTWTGGDEQYF.

The chain carries TRBV9 and TRBJ1-1; D possibly corresponds to TRBD1 (5 bases). Trimming left V 4 bases short and J 0 bases short, with 13 bases between. The CDR3 is 15 amino acids. The germline V gene encodes CDR1 SGDLS and CDR2 YYNGEE. The CDR3 nucleotides are TGTGCCAGCAGCCCTAAGGGGAAAATGAACACTGAAGCTTTCTTT. It translates to CASSPKGKMNTEAFF.

This chain links TRBV28 with TRBJ1-4; D is unresolved. CDR1 is MDHEN, CDR2 SYDVKM, per germline. This CDR3 comprises 12 residues. Here the CDR3 DNA reads TGTGCGACGGGTCTGTCTAATGAAAAACTGTTTTTT. Protein: CATGLSNEKLFF.

V gene TRBV25-1 combines with J gene TRBJ2-2; 11 nucleotides align to TRBD2. V dropped 4 bases and J dropped 7; count of bases not matched to a gene: 2. The length of the CDR3 is 14 residues. Germline V CDR1 and CDR2: MGHDK, SYGVNS. The CDR3 coding sequence is TGTGCCAGCAGTGGGACTAGCGGGTTCGGGGAGCTGTTTTTT. Translating it yields CASSGTSGFGELFF.

The chain is built from TRBV5-1 and TRBJ2-1, with TRBD2 matching over 8 bases. The CDR3 has 14 amino acids. V lost 3 bases, J lost 8 bases, and 7 bases stayed unmatched. Germline CDR1 and CDR2: SGHRS and YFSETQ. The CDR3 sequence is CASSSGGLGHEQFF. CDR3 in DNA: TGCGCCAGCAGCTCGGGGGGACTAGGACATGAGCAGTTCTTC.

This clone showed up just once. This sequence joins TRBV6-2 or TRBV6-3 and TRBJ2-3; D remains unclear. V lost 6 bases and J lost 4, with 8 bases in between. In germline, CDR1 is MNHEY, CDR2 SVGEGT. The CDR3 is 12 residues long. CDR3 sequence reads: CASSQRPDTQYF. As DNA, the CDR3 is TGTGCCAGCAGCCAGCGTCCAGATACGCAGTATTTT.

V gene TRBV6-5 combines with J gene TRBJ1-5; 9 nucleotides agree with TRBD1. This CDR3 spans 14 amino acids. The J segment lost 7 bases and the V segment lost 4 bases, leaving 5 bases of the junction unmatched. Germline V gene data show CDR1 as MNHEY and CDR2 as SVGAGI. The DNA of the CDR3 is TGTGCCAGCAGTTCTACAGGGGGCAGGCAGCCCCAGCATTTT. Protein product: CASSSTGGRQPQHF.

The chain combines TRBV5-1 with TRBJ2-2, with D tentatively TRBD1 (5 bases). This CDR3 has 15 amino acids. With 0 bases removed from V and 6 bases from J, the gap between germline ends came to 12 bases. Per the germline V gene, CDR1 is SGHRS and CDR2 is YFSETQ. The CDR3 coding sequence is TGCGCCAGCAGCTTGGTCCAGGGCCCTTCCGGGGAGCTGTTTTTT. This codes for CASSLVQGPSGELFF.

The chain has TRBV21-1 and TRBJ2-3; the table's D call TRBD1 went unverified against the DNA. TRBV21-1 is classified as a pseudogene. This CDR3 has 16 residues. The DNA of the CDR3 is TGTGCCAGCAGCAAAGTGAAGGAGGGGGCTGGAGATACGCAGTATTTT. Protein sequence: CASSKVKEGAGDTQYF.

This chain joins TRBV3-1 (or the pseudogene TRBV3-2) and TRBJ2-7, with D maybe TRBD1 (6 bases). CDR1 LGHDT and CDR2 YNNKEL come from the germline V gene (reference sequence). The CDR3 runs 16 residues. V was trimmed by 0 bases and J by 0 bases, leaving 12 bases between them. As DNA, the CDR3 is TGTGCCAGCAGCCAAGAATTCACAGGGAGCTCCTACGAGCAGTACTTC. Its translation is CASSQEFTGSSYEQYF.

This chain joins TRBV24-1 and TRBJ2-7; D is perhaps TRBD1 (5 bases). This CDR3 spans 13 amino acids. The germline V and J ends were trimmed by 3 bases and 8 bases, with 13 bases remaining between them. Per the germline V gene, CDR1 is KGHDR and CDR2 is SFDVKD. The CDR3 nucleotides read TGTGCCACCAGTGATCACGACAGCGCCCAGCAGTACTTC. Amino acid sequence: CATSDHDSAQQYF.